A selection of T cell receptor beta chains follows, all from one sample in a study of response to subunit inactivated influenza vaccine. TCRdb used MiXCR to reprocess the RT-PCR reads, holding one entry per CDR3 protein. Among roughly 700,000 distinct CDR3 sequences listed, around 14% were seen once. Sequencing used PBMCs from blood, obtained less than 15 days before vaccination. Receptor source: a man aged 50-59 years who received an inactivated influenza vaccine. The CDR3 runs from the conserved cysteine through the conserved F or W. The D gene is left open where the match is weak. Clone size is stated in some rows and not others, as once, few, many or a class when expanded.

d_gene: TRBD2
v_gene: TRBV5-1
abundance: .
j_gene: TRBJ2-7
CDR3aa: CASSLGGLDPPYEQYF
CDR3nt: TGCGCCAGCAGCTTGGGGGGACTAGACCCCCCCTACGAGCAGTACTTC

d_gene: .
v_gene: TRBV20-1
abundance: .
j_gene: TRBJ2-1
CDR3aa: CSAESSQGSAYNEQFF
CDR3nt: TGCAGTGCTGAGTCATCCCAGGGATCCGCCTACAATGAGCAGTTCTTC

d_gene: .
v_gene: TRBV5-1
abundance: few
j_gene: TRBJ2-1
CDR3aa: CASILESGKYNEQFF
CDR3nt: TGCGCCAGCATCCTCGAGAGTGGAAAATACAATGAGCAGTTCTTC

d_gene: .
v_gene: TRBV9
abundance: few
j_gene: TRBJ2-2
CDR3aa: CASSGGSGGHSNTGELFF
CDR3nt: TGTGCCAGCAGCGGGGGGTCCGGGGGACACTCGAACACCGGGGAGCTGTTTTTT

d_gene: TRBD2
v_gene: TRBV29-1
abundance: .
j_gene: TRBJ2-3
CDR3aa: CSAGTLAASTDTQYF
CDR3nt: TGCAGCGCTGGGACTCTAGCGGCTAGCACAGATACGCAGTATTTT

d_gene: TRBD1
v_gene: TRBV29-1
abundance: .
j_gene: TRBJ2-3
CDR3aa: CSAHRGVTDTQYF
CDR3nt: TGCAGCGCCCACAGGGGGGTGACAGATACGCAGTATTTT

d_gene: TRBD1
v_gene: TRBV9
abundance: many
j_gene: TRBJ1-1
CDR3aa: CASSVEGQGYTEAFF
CDR3nt: TGTGCCAGCAGCGTTGAGGGACAGGGCTACACTGAAGCTTTCTTT

d_gene: .
v_gene: TRBV7-6
abundance: many
j_gene: TRBJ2-3
CDR3aa: CASSLAQGDTQYF
CDR3nt: TGTGCCAGCAGTTTAGCGCAGGGCGATACGCAGTATTTT

d_gene: TRBD1
v_gene: TRBV3-1
abundance: .
j_gene: TRBJ2-1
CDR3aa: CASSRLSRTGSARKQFF
CDR3nt: TGTGCCAGCAGCCGCCTGAGTAGGACAGGGTCAGCACGAAAGCAGTTCTTC

d_gene: TRBD2
v_gene: TRBV28
abundance: .
j_gene: TRBJ2-1
CDR3aa: CASSLDLAGVNEQFF
CDR3nt: TGTGCCAGCAGTCTTGACCTAGCGGGAGTTAATGAGCAGTTCTTC

d_gene: .
v_gene: TRBV6-1
abundance: .
j_gene: TRBJ2-5
CDR3aa: CASSRRLGETQYF
CDR3nt: TGTGCCAGCAGTCGACGACTGGGGGAGACCCAGTACTTC

d_gene: .
v_gene: TRBV7-2
abundance: few
j_gene: TRBJ2-7
CDR3aa: CASSLSSPTYSYEQYF
CDR3nt: TGTGCCAGCAGCTTAAGCAGTCCTACCTATTCCTACGAGCAGTACTTC

d_gene: .
v_gene: TRBV19
abundance: few
j_gene: TRBJ2-7
CDR3aa: CASSTRDLGSYEQYF
CDR3nt: TGTGCCAGTAGTACTCGGGACTTGGGCTCCTACGAGCAGTACTTC

d_gene: .
v_gene: TRBV14
abundance: few
j_gene: TRBJ1-1
CDR3aa: CASSRRDHEAFF
CDR3nt: TGTGCCAGCAGCCGCCGGGACCATGAAGCTTTCTTT

d_gene: .
v_gene: TRBV7-9
abundance: .
j_gene: TRBJ2-1
CDR3aa: CASSLGQIQNEQFF
CDR3nt: TGTGCCAGCAGCTTAGGGCAGATACAGAATGAGCAGTTCTTC

d_gene: .
v_gene: TRBV6-1
abundance: .
j_gene: TRBJ1-5
CDR3aa: CASSPTGGIQPQHF
CDR3nt: TGTGCCAGCTCCCCGACGGGGGGCATTCAGCCCCAGCATTTT

d_gene: .
v_gene: TRBV6-1
abundance: .
j_gene: TRBJ1-2
CDR3aa: CASSEGLGYTF
CDR3nt: TGTGCCAGCAGTGAAGGGCTTGGCTACACCTTC

d_gene: TRBD2
v_gene: TRBV7-8
abundance: .
j_gene: TRBJ2-2
CDR3aa: CASSLRPLAGGANTGELFF
CDR3nt: TGTGCCAGCAGCTTGAGACCACTAGCGGGGGGCGCGAACACCGGGGAGCTGTTTTTT

d_gene: TRBD1
v_gene: TRBV28
abundance: many
j_gene: TRBJ2-5
CDR3aa: CASGYDRGGRTQYF
CDR3nt: TGTGCCAGCGGATATGACAGGGGCGGTCGGACCCAGTACTTC

d_gene: .
v_gene: TRBV30
abundance: few
j_gene: TRBJ2-7
CDR3aa: CAWSVGLGLRGEQYF
CDR3nt: TGTGCCTGGAGTGTAGGTTTGGGTCTCAGGGGCGAGCAGTACTTC

d_gene: .
v_gene: TRBV27
abundance: .
j_gene: TRBJ1-6
CDR3aa: CASQRGARAPLHF
CDR3nt: TGTGCCAGCCAGAGGGGGGCGCGTGCACCCCTCCACTTT

d_gene: .
v_gene: TRBV20-1
abundance: .
j_gene: TRBJ1-1
CDR3aa: CSPQQGLGTEAFF
CDR3nt: TGCAGTCCCCAACAGGGTCTCGGGACTGAAGCTTTCTTT

d_gene: TRBD1
v_gene: TRBV3-1
abundance: few
j_gene: TRBJ1-2
CDR3aa: CASSPTGPFYGYTF
CDR3nt: TGTGCCAGCAGTCCGACAGGGCCTTTCTATGGCTACACCTTC

d_gene: TRBD2
v_gene: TRBV27
abundance: .
j_gene: TRBJ2-7
CDR3aa: CASSSTSGAEQYF
CDR3nt: TGTGCCAGCAGCTCGACTAGCGGGGCTGAGCAGTACTTC

d_gene: .
v_gene: TRBV6-1
abundance: .
j_gene: TRBJ2-1
CDR3aa: CASSVESFSYNEQFF
CDR3nt: TGTGCCAGCAGTGTGGAGAGTTTCTCCTACAATGAGCAGTTCTTC

d_gene: .
v_gene: TRBV6-5
abundance: few
j_gene: TRBJ1-5
CDR3aa: CASSYRVGDQPQHF
CDR3nt: TGTGCCAGCAGTTACAGGGTTGGAGATCAGCCCCAGCATTTT

d_gene: .
v_gene: TRBV6-5
abundance: few
j_gene: TRBJ2-3
CDR3aa: CASSYRGGDTQYF
CDR3nt: TGTGCCAGCAGTTACAGGGGTGGAGATACGCAGTATTTT

d_gene: .
v_gene: TRBV4-3
abundance: .
j_gene: TRBJ2-1
CDR3aa: CASSLSAGSSYNEQFF
CDR3nt: TGCGCCAGCAGCCTGAGTGCGGGCAGCTCCTACAATGAGCAGTTCTTC

d_gene: TRBD1
v_gene: TRBV29-1
abundance: .
j_gene: TRBJ2-2
CDR3aa: CSVAPGTGINTGELFF
CDR3nt: TGCAGCGTAGCCCCCGGGACAGGAATTAACACCGGGGAGCTGTTTTTT

d_gene: TRBD1
v_gene: TRBV12-3/TRBV12-4
abundance: .
j_gene: TRBJ2-6
CDR3aa: CASRRFGQGLTGANVLTF
CDR3nt: TGTGCCAGCAGGAGGTTCGGACAGGGATTAACTGGGGCCAACGTCCTGACTTTC

d_gene: .
v_gene: TRBV7-9
abundance: many
j_gene: TRBJ2-7
CDR3aa: CASSLGGHEQYF
CDR3nt: TGTGCCAGCAGCTTAGGGGGTCACGAGCAGTACTTC

d_gene: .
v_gene: TRBV5-5
abundance: .
j_gene: TRBJ2-2
CDR3aa: CASSQTPNRLTGELFF
CDR3nt: TGTGCCAGCAGCCAAACTCCAAACAGACTCACCGGGGAGCTGTTTTTT

d_gene: .
v_gene: TRBV28
abundance: few
j_gene: TRBJ2-1
CDR3aa: CASIAIDEQFF
CDR3nt: TGTGCCAGCATAGCGATTGATGAGCAGTTCTTC

d_gene: .
v_gene: TRBV5-1
abundance: .
j_gene: TRBJ2-7
CDR3aa: CASSKSETGGSSYEQYF
CDR3nt: TGCGCCAGCAGCAAATCAGAAACCGGAGGGAGCTCCTACGAGCAGTACTTC

d_gene: TRBD1
v_gene: TRBV12-3/TRBV12-4
abundance: few
j_gene: TRBJ2-1
CDR3aa: CASSPGTGFHEQFF
CDR3nt: TGTGCCAGCAGTCCCGGGACAGGGTTCCATGAGCAGTTCTTC

d_gene: .
v_gene: TRBV4-2
abundance: .
j_gene: TRBJ2-7
CDR3aa: CASSQDLGGSYEQYF
CDR3nt: TGTGCCAGCAGCCAAGATCTAGGCGGGTCCTACGAGCAGTACTTC

d_gene: .
v_gene: TRBV7-2
abundance: .
j_gene: TRBJ2-5
CDR3aa: CASSQQGGETQYF
CDR3nt: TGTGCCAGCAGCCAACAGGGGGGGGAGACCCAGTACTTC

d_gene: .
v_gene: TRBV29-1
abundance: .
j_gene: TRBJ2-1
CDR3aa: CSVDSRNNEQFF
CDR3nt: TGCAGCGTTGACAGTAGAAACAATGAGCAGTTCTTC

d_gene: TRBD2
v_gene: TRBV9
abundance: few
j_gene: TRBJ2-1
CDR3aa: CASSVEREGGQFF
CDR3nt: TGTGCCAGCAGCGTAGAACGGGAGGGCGGGCAGTTCTTC

d_gene: .
v_gene: TRBV20-1
abundance: .
j_gene: TRBJ1-4
CDR3aa: CSELGPNEKLFF
CDR3nt: TGCAGTGAGTTAGGACCTAATGAAAAACTGTTTTTT

d_gene: .
v_gene: TRBV6-5
abundance: many
j_gene: TRBJ2-5
CDR3aa: CASSYSVTALQETQYF
CDR3nt: TGTGCCAGCAGTTACTCGGTTACAGCTCTTCAAGAGACCCAGTACTTC

d_gene: .
v_gene: TRBV5-6
abundance: many
j_gene: TRBJ2-1
CDR3aa: CASSLLGGEQFF
CDR3nt: TGTGCCAGCAGCTTGTTAGGAGGTGAGCAGTTCTTC

d_gene: TRBD1
v_gene: TRBV29-1
abundance: .
j_gene: TRBJ2-3
CDR3aa: CSVDAGTGHPTDTQYF
CDR3nt: TGCAGCGTCGACGCCGGGACAGGCCACCCCACAGATACGCAGTATTTT